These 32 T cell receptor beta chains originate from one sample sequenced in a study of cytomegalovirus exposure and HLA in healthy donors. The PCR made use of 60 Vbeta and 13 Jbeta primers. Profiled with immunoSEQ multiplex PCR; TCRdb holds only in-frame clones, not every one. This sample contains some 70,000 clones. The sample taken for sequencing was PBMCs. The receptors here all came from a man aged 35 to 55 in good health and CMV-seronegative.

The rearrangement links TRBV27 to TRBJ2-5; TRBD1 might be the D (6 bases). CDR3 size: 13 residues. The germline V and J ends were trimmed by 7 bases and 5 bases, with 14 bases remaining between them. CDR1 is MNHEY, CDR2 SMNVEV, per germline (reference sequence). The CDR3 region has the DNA TGTGCCAGCAACACACAGGGTGCGGAGACCCAGTACTTC. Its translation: CASNTQGAETQYF.

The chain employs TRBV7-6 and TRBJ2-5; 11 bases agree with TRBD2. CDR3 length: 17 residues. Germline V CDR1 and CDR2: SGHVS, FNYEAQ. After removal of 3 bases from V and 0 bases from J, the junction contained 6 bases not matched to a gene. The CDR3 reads CASSFSSGGLNQETQYF. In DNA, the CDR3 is TGTGCCAGCAGCTTTTCTAGCGGGGGGCTTAACCAAGAGACCCAGTACTTC.

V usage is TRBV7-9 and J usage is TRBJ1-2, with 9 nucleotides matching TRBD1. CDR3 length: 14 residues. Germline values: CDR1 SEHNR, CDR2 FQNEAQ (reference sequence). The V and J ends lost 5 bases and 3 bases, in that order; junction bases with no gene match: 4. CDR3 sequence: CASSIRDRDYGYTF. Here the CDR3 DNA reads TGTGCCAGCAGCATCCGGGACAGGGACTATGGCTACACCTTC.

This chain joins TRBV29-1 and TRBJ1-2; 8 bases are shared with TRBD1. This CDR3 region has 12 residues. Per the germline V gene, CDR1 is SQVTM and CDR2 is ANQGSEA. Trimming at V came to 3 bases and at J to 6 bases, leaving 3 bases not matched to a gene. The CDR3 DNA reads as TGCAGCGTTGAGTGGACAGGGAATGGCTACACCTTC. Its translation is CSVEWTGNGYTF.

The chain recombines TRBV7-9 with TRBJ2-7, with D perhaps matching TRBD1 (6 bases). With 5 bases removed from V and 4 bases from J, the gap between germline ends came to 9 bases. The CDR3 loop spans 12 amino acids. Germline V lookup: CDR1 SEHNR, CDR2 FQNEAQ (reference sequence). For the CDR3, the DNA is TGTGCCAGCAGCCCTACAGGGTACGAGCAGTACTTC. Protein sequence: CASSPTGYEQYF.

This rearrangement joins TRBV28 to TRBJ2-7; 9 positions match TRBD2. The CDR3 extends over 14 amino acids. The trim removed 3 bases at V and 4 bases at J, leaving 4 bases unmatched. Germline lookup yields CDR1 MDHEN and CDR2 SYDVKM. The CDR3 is CASSLGLAPYEQYF. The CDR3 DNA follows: TGTGCCAGCAGTTTGGGACTAGCTCCTTACGAGCAGTACTTC.

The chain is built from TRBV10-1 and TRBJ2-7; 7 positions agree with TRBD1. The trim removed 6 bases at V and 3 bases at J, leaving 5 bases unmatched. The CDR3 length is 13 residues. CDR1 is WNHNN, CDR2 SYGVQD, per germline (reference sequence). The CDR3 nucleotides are TGCGCCAGCAGCTCGGGACAGAACTACGAGCAGTACTTC. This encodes CASSSGQNYEQYF.

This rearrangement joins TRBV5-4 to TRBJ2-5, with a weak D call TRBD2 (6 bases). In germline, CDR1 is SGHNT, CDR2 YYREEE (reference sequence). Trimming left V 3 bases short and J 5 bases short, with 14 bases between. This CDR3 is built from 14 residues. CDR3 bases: TGTGCCAGCAGCTCCCGATCTGGGAGGGAGACCCAGTACTTC. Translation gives CASSSRSGRETQYF.

The CDR3 reads CSVGQSGTEAFF. The CDR3 DNA follows: TGCAGCGTTGGACAGTCGGGCACTGAAGCTTTCTTT. The V call is TRBV29-1, the J call TRBJ1-1, with a possible D match to TRBD1 (5 bases). There are 12 residues in the CDR3. Germline-derived CDR1 and CDR2 are SQVTM and ANQGSEA. V dropped 4 bases and J dropped 4 bases, with 10 bases sitting between them.

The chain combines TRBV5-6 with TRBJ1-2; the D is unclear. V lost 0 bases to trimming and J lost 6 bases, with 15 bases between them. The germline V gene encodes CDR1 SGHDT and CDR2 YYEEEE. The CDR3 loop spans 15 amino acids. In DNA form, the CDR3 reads TGTGCCAGCAGCTTGGTTGTGGAGGTCCCTCATGGCTACACCTTC. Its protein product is CASSLVVEVPHGYTF. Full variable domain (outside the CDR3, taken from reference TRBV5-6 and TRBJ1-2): DAGVTQSPTHLIKTRGQQVTLRCSPKSGHDTVSWYQQALGQGPQFIFQYYEEEERQRGNFPDRFSGHQFPNYSSELNVNALLLGDSALYLCASSLVVEVPHGYTFGSGTRLTVV.

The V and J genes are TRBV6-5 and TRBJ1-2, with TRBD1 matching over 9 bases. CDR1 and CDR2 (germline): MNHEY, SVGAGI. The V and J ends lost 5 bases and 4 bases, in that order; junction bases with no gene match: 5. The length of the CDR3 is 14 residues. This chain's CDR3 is CASSEGQGSYGYTF. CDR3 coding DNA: TGTGCCAGCAGTGAGGGACAGGGAAGCTATGGCTACACCTTC.

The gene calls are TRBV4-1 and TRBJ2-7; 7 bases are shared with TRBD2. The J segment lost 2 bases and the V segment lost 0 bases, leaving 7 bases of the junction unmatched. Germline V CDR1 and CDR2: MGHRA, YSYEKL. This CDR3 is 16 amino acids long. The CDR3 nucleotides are TGCGCCAGCAGCCAAGAGGACGGGGGGATAACCTACGAGCAGTACTTC. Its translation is CASSQEDGGITYEQYF.

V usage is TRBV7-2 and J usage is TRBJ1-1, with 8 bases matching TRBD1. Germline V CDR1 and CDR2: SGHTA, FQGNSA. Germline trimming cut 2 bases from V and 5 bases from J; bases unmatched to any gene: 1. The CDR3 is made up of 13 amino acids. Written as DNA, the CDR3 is TGTGCCAGCAGCTTATGGACAGGGACTGAAGCTTTCTTT. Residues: CASSLWTGTEAFF.

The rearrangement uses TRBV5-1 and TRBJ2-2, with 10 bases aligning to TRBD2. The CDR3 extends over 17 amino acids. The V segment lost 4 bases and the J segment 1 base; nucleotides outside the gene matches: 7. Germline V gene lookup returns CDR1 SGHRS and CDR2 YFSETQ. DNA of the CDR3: TGCGCCAGCAGCCCAATAGCGGGAGGCGGGAACACCGGGGAGCTGTTTTTT. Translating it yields CASSPIAGGGNTGELFF.

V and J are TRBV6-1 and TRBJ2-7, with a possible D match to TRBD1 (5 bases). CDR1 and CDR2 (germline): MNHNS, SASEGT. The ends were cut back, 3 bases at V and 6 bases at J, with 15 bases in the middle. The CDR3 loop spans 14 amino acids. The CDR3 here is CASSELRTKGEQYF. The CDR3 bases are TGTGCCAGCAGTGAGTTACGGACAAAGGGCGAGCAGTACTTC.

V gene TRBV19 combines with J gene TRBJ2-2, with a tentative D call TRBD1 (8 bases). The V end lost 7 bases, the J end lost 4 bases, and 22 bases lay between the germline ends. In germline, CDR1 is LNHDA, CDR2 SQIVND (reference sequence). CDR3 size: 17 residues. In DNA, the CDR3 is TGTGCCAGTAAGCGGGGAATGGGGACAGGTTCCACCGGGGAGCTGTTTTTT. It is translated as CASKRGMGTGSTGELFF.

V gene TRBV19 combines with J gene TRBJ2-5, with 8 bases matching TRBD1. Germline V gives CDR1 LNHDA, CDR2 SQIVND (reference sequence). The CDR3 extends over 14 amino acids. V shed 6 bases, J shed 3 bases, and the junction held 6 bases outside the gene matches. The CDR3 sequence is CASSIGQGEETQYF. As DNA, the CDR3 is TGTGCCAGTAGCATCGGACAGGGCGAAGAGACCCAGTACTTC.

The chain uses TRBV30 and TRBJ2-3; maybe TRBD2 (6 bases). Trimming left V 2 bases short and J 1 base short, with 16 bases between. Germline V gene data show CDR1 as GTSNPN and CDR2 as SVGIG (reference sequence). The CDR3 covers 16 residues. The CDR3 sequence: CAWSLFVGGGTDTQYF. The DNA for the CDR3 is TGTGCCTGGAGTCTCTTTGTGGGGGGAGGCACAGATACGCAGTATTTT.

For the CDR3, the DNA is TGCGCCAGCAGCCAAGGACCGAGGCTTACAGGCAATGAGCAGTTCTTC. This translates into CASSQGPRLTGNEQFF. The genes are TRBV4-3 and TRBJ2-1; the D gene is possibly TRBD1 (5 bases). CDR3 length equals 16 residues. Trimming took off 1 base at V and 6 bases at J, with 16 bases between the two ends. The germline V gene has CDR1 LGHNA and CDR2 YSLEER.

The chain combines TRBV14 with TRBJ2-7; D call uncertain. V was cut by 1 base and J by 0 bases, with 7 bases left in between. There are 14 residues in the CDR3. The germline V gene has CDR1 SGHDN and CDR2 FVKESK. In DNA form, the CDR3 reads TGTGCCAGCAGCCAAGTGGTTAGCTCCTACGAGCAGTACTTC. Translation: CASSQVVSSYEQYF. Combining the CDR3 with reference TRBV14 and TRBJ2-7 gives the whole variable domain EAGVTQFPSHSVIEKGQTVTLRCDPISGHDNLYWYRRVMGKEIKFLLHFVKESKQDESGMPNNRFLAERTGGTYSTLKVQPAELEDSGVYFCASSQVVSSYEQYFGPGTRLTVT.

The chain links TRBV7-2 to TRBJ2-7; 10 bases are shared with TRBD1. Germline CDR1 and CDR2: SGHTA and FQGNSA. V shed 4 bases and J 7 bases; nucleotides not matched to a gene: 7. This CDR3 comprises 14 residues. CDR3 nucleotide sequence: TGTGCCAGCAGCTCCCGGGACAGGGGCCGGGAGCAGTACTTC. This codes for CASSSRDRGREQYF.

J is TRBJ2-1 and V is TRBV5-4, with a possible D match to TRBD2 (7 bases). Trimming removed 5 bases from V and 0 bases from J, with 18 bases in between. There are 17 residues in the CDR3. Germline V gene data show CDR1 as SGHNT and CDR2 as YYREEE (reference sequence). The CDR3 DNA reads TGTGCCAGCAGACATAGAACGGGGGGCCCCTCCTACAATGAGCAGTTCTTC. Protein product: CASRHRTGGPSYNEQFF.

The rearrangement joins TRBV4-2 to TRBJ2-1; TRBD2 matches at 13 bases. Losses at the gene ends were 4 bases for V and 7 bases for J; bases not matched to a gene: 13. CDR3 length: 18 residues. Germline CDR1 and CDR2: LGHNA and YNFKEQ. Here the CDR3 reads CASSRGLAGALKRNEQFF. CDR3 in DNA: TGTGCCAGCAGCCGCGGACTAGCGGGGGCCTTAAAGAGGAATGAGCAGTTCTTC.

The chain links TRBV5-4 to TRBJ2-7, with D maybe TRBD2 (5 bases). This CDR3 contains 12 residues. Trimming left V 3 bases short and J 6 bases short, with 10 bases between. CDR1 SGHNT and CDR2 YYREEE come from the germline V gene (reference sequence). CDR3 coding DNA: TGTGCCAGCAGCTCGGCGGGTGGCGAGCAGTACTTC. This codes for CASSSAGGEQYF.

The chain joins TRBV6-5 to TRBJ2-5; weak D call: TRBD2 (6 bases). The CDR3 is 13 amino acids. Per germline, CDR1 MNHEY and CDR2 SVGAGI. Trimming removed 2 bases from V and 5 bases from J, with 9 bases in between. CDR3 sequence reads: CASSYPGRETQYF. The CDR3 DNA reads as TGTGCCAGCAGTTACCCGGGGAGGGAGACCCAGTACTTC.

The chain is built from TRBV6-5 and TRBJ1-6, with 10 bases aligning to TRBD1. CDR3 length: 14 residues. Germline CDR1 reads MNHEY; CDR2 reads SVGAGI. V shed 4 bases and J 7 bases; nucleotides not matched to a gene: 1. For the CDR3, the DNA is TGTGCCAGCAGTTCGGACAGGGGGAATTCACCCCTCCACTTT. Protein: CASSSDRGNSPLHF.

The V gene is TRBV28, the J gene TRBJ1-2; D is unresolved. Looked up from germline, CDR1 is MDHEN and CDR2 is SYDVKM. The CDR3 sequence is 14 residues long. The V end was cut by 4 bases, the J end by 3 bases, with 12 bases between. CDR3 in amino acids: CASSSGTAYYGYTF. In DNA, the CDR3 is TGTGCCAGCAGTTCAGGAACAGCTTACTATGGCTACACCTTC.

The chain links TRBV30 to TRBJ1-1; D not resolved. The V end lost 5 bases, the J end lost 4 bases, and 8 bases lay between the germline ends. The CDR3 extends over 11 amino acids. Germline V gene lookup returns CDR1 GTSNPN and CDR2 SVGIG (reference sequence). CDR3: CAWGLFTEAFF. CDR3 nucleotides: TGTGCCTGGGGACTCTTCACTGAAGCTTTCTTT.

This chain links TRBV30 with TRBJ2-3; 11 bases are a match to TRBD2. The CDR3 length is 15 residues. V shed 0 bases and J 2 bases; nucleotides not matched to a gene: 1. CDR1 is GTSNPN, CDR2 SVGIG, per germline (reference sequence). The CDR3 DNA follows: TGTGCCTGGAGTGTACTAGCGGGGGACACAGATACGCAGTATTTT. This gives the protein CAWSVLAGDTDTQYF. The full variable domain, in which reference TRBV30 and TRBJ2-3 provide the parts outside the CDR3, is SQTIHQWPATLVQPVGSPLSLECTVEGTSNPNLYWYRQAAGRGLQLLFYSVGIGQISSEVPQNLSASRPQDRQFILSSKKLLLSDSGFYLCAWSVLAGDTDTQYFGPGTRLTVL.

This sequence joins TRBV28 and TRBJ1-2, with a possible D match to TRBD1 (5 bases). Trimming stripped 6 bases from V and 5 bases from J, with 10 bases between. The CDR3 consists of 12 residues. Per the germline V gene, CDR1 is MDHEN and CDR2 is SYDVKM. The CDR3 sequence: CASSEEGYGYTF. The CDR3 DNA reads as TGTGCCAGCAGCGAGGAGGGGTATGGCTACACCTTC.

This chain's CDR3 is CASSDWSSGNTIYF. The CDR3 DNA is TGTGCCAGCAGTGATTGGAGCTCTGGAAACACCATATATTTT. The chain employs TRBV2 and TRBJ1-3; D is undetermined. The germline V and J ends were trimmed by 3 bases and 0 bases, with 6 bases remaining between them. The CDR3 has 14 amino acids. Germline assignment: CDR1 SNHLY and CDR2 FYNNEI.

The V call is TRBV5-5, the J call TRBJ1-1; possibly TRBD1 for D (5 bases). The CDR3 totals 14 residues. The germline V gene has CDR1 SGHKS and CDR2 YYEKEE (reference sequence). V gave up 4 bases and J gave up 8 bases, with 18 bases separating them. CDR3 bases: TGTGCCAGCAGCAAGGACCTTCCAGGACAAGAAGCTTTCTTT. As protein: CASSKDLPGQEAFF.